A single sample gave rise to the 25 T cell receptor beta chains below, sequenced in a study of response to subunit inactivated influenza vaccine. Via MiXCR, TCRdb re-called the RT-PCR reads, giving one row per CDR3 protein. The sample records 530,000 or so distinct CDR3 sequences, roughly 27% being singletons. Material: CD4+ T cells sorted from PBMCs, obtained more than 4 days after vaccination. The receptors come from a middle-aged man who received an inactivated influenza vaccine.

This clonotype came up many times. The chain has TRBV6-5 and TRBJ2-1; TRBD2 aligns across 7 bases. Germline V CDR1 and CDR2: MNHEY, SVGAGI. Trimming took 4 bases from V and 10 from J; bases not matched to a gene: 7. This CDR3 is 13 amino acids long. The CDR3 DNA reads TGTGCCAGCAGTTGGCGAGGGCGGGGGGAGCAGTTCTTC. It translates to CASSWRGRGEQFF.

The sample holds a few counts of this clonotype. The chain employs TRBV18 and TRBJ2-1, with 9 nucleotides matching TRBD2. Germline-derived CDR1 and CDR2 are KGHSH and LQKENI. This CDR3 contains 18 residues. V lost 2 bases and J lost 0; bases outside the gene matches: 8. For the CDR3, the DNA is TGTGCCAGCTCACCATATCTTGCGGGAGGGAGCTCCTACAATGAGCAGTTCTTC. Translation gives CASSPYLAGGSSYNEQFF.

This chain connects TRBV7-2 to TRBJ2-1, with 7 bases aligning to TRBD1. In germline, CDR1 is SGHTA, CDR2 FQGNSA. V shed 0 bases, J shed 9 bases, and the junction held 5 bases outside the gene matches. This CDR3 spans 14 amino acids. CDR3 in amino acids: CASSLAMTGSEQFF. In nucleotides, the CDR3 is TGTGCCAGCAGCTTAGCAATGACAGGGTCTGAGCAGTTCTTC.

The rearrangement joins TRBV7-2 to TRBJ2-7; 9 bases map to TRBD2. V was pared by 4 bases and J by 3 bases, with 13 bases of the junction left unmatched. CDR1 and CDR2 from the germline V gene are SGHTA and FQGNSA. This CDR3 has 17 amino acids. This chain's CDR3 is CASSSKVGSGSLYEQYF. DNA for the CDR3: TGTGCCAGCAGCTCCAAAGTAGGTAGCGGGAGCCTCTACGAGCAGTACTTC. The entire variable domain, with the rest obtained from reference TRBV7-2 and TRBJ2-7, is as follows: GAGVSQSPSNKVTEKGKDVELRCDPISGHTALYWYRQSLGQGLEFLIYFQGNSAPDKSGLPSDRFSAERTGGSVSTLTIQRTQQEDSAVYLCASSSKVGSGSLYEQYFGPGTRLTVT.

This clonotype occurred a few times. This chain links TRBV9 with TRBJ2-3, with unresolved D. The CDR3 sequence is 13 residues long. Deletions cut 2 bases from V and 2 bases from J, with 6 bases between. Per the germline V gene, CDR1 is SGDLS and CDR2 is YYNGEE. The CDR3: CASSVALTDTQYF. Written as DNA, the CDR3 is TGTGCCAGCAGCGTGGCCCTCACAGATACGCAGTATTTT.

This chain links TRBV5-1 with TRBJ2-3, with D perhaps TRBD1 (6 bases). Germline V gene sequence: CDR1 SGHRS, CDR2 YFSETQ. V lost 4 bases to trimming and J lost 2 bases, with 11 bases between them. The CDR3 is made up of 14 amino acids. CDR3 DNA: TGCGCCAGCAGCCTTGGGGACACCACAGATACGCAGTATTTT. Residues: CASSLGDTTDTQYF.

This clonotype was observed a handful of times. This chain connects TRBV12-3 or TRBV12-4 to TRBJ2-1, with 8 bases matching TRBD1. J was trimmed by 9 bases and V by 1 base; bases with no gene match: 2. CDR3 size: 13 residues. CDR3 region: CASSLDRGFEQFF. The CDR3 coding sequence is TGTGCCAGCAGTTTAGACAGGGGGTTTGAGCAGTTCTTC.

A few counts support this clonotype. The chain couples TRBV12-3 or TRBV12-4 to TRBJ2-7, with D possibly being TRBD1 (7 bases). The CDR3 runs to 14 residues. Trimming removed 3 bases at V and 3 bases at J, with 12 bases between. CDR3 residues: CASSLTGRFYEQYF. CDR3 bases: TGTGCCAGCAGTTTGACAGGGAGGTTCTACGAGCAGTACTTC.

The table lists this clonotype with a few counts. The chain has TRBV10-3 and TRBJ2-3, with 12 bases that match TRBD2. The CDR3 contains 15 residues. Germline values: CDR1 ENHRY, CDR2 SYGVKD. With 5 bases clipped from V and 6 bases from J, the junction kept 6 bases outside the gene matches. CDR3: CAISLAGGPGDTQYF. Written as DNA, the CDR3 is TGTGCCATCAGTCTAGCGGGAGGGCCAGGGGATACGCAGTATTTT.

This clonotype was found a few times. The chain employs TRBV24-1 and TRBJ2-4, with D uncertain. The germline V gene encodes CDR1 KGHDR and CDR2 SFDVKD. V gave up 2 bases and J gave up 2 bases, with 12 bases separating them. CDR3 length equals 16 residues. CDR3 loop: CATSDSRVASKNIQYF. In DNA form, the CDR3 reads TGTGCCACCAGTGATTCTCGAGTAGCCTCCAAAAACATTCAGTACTTC.

The chain uses TRBV6-1 and TRBJ2-5; D uncertain. Per germline, CDR1 MNHNS and CDR2 SASEGT. V was cut by 1 base and J by 2 bases, with 8 bases left in between. The CDR3 runs 14 residues. CDR3 region: CASSEVGRQETQYF. The CDR3 nucleotides are TGTGCCAGCAGTGAAGTGGGCAGGCAAGAGACCCAGTACTTC.

The rearrangement uses TRBV7-6 and TRBJ1-4, with 8 bases matching TRBD1. The V and J ends lost 8 bases and 8 bases, in that order; junction bases with no gene match: 4. The germline V gene has CDR1 SGHVS and CDR2 FNYEAQ. The CDR3 is 12 residues long. The CDR3 loop is CASQGAEEKLFF. The CDR3 coding sequence is TGTGCCAGCCAGGGGGCTGAGGAAAAACTGTTTTTT.

This clonotype was detected only a few times. The J gene is TRBJ2-7, the V gene TRBV7-9, with D perhaps TRBD1 (5 bases). Germline V lookup: CDR1 SEHNR, CDR2 FQNEAQ (reference sequence). V lost 3 bases to trimming and J lost 5 bases, with 14 bases between them. This CDR3 has 14 amino acids. The CDR3 DNA reads TGTGCCAGCAGCTTTCAAAGGGGTATAGACGAGCAGTACTTC. Amino acids: CASSFQRGIDEQYF.

This clonotype has a handful of counts. V is TRBV20-1 and J is TRBJ2-5; D gene uncertain. Germline V gene data show CDR1 as DFQATT and CDR2 as SNEGSKA (reference sequence). The CDR3 loop spans 13 amino acids. The ends were cut back, 7 bases at V and 2 bases at J, with 14 bases in the middle. CDR3 in amino acids: CSVGKVPQETQYF. The CDR3, as DNA: TGCAGTGTTGGTAAAGTCCCTCAAGAGACCCAGTACTTC.

The gene calls are TRBV20-1 and TRBJ2-1; 11 bases match TRBD2. This CDR3 spans 17 amino acids. V shed 5 bases and J 5 bases; nucleotides not matched to a gene: 14. The germline V gene encodes CDR1 DFQATT and CDR2 SNEGSKA (reference sequence). The CDR3 DNA reads TGCAGTGCTGGATCAAGACTAGCGGGGAAACCTAACAATGAGCAGTTCTTC. This encodes CSAGSRLAGKPNNEQFF.

The chain couples TRBV4-3 to TRBJ2-1; D unresolved. V was cut by 2 bases and J by 7 bases, with 6 bases left in between. Germline V gene lookup returns CDR1 LGHNA and CDR2 YSLEER. CDR3 size: 12 residues. CDR3 DNA sequence: TGCGCCAGCAGCCAACCCTCGAATGAGCAGTTCTTC. This sequence encodes CASSQPSNEQFF.

This clonotype has a handful of counts. The rearrangement links TRBV5-1 to TRBJ2-3, with D possibly matching TRBD1 (6 bases). V lost 4 bases and J lost 4, with 16 bases in between. The CDR3 extends over 15 amino acids. The germline gives CDR1 SGHRS, CDR2 YFSETQ. CDR3 bases: TGCGCCAGCAGCCCCGGACAGAGTCGCCCAGATACGCAGTATTTT. Translation gives CASSPGQSRPDTQYF.

The J gene is TRBJ2-5, the V gene TRBV5-1; 12 nucleotides agree with TRBD2. CDR1 SGHRS and CDR2 YFSETQ come from the germline V gene. J lost 4 bases, V lost 3 bases, and 10 bases had no gene match. This CDR3 region has 17 residues. As DNA, the CDR3 is TGCGCCAGCAGCTCGAACCCCGGACTAGCGGGGACAGAGACCCAGTACTTC. Translated: CASSSNPGLAGTETQYF. Full variable domain (outside the CDR3, taken from reference TRBV5-1 and TRBJ2-5): KAGVTQTPRYLIKTRGQQVTLSCSPISGHRSVSWYQQTPGQGLQFLFEYFSETQRNKGNFPGRFSGRQFSNSRSEMNVSTLELGDSALYLCASSSNPGLAGTETQYFGPGTRLLVL.

This chain links TRBV3-1 with TRBJ2-3; 9 bases align to TRBD2. V shed 0 bases, J shed 2 bases, and the junction held 6 bases outside the gene matches. This CDR3 comprises 17 residues. Germline V gene sequence: CDR1 LGHDT, CDR2 YNNKEL (reference sequence). The DNA of the CDR3 is TGTGCCAGCAGCCAAGAGGGCCTAGCGGGGACCACAGATACGCAGTATTTT. This encodes CASSQEGLAGTTDTQYF.

The chain has TRBV6-5 and TRBJ2-7; D possibly uses TRBD1 or TRBD2 (5 bases each). The CDR3 consists of 15 residues. Germline lookup yields CDR1 MNHEY and CDR2 SVGAGI. V lost 0 bases to trimming and J lost 2 bases, with 11 bases between them. The CDR3, as DNA: TGTGCCAGCAGTTACTCCCGGGACCCGCCCTACGAGCAGTACTTC. Protein sequence: CASSYSRDPPYEQYF.

This clonotype was recorded a few times. This chain connects TRBV6-5 to TRBJ1-5; possible D gene TRBD1, 6 bases. CDR1 is MNHEY, CDR2 SVGAGI, per germline. CDR3 length: 13 residues. Trimming removed 1 base from V and 5 bases from J, with 6 bases in between. The CDR3 sequence: CASSYYRDQPQHF. DNA for the CDR3: TGTGCCAGCAGTTACTACAGGGATCAGCCCCAGCATTTT.

Notes on this clonotype: The germline gene is not matched at one end of the junction; a read error may be the cause. The chain employs TRBV7-2 and TRBJ2-7; 7 bases fit TRBD1. This CDR3 spans 13 amino acids. From germline, CDR1 is SGHTA and CDR2 FQGNSA. Here the CDR3 reads CASSLAGQDIPSF. CDR3 nucleotide sequence: TGTGCCAGCAGCTTAGCCGGACAGGACATCCCCAGCTTC.

The V gene is TRBV4-2, the J gene TRBJ2-2; D uncertain. The germline CDR1 and CDR2 sequences are LGHNA and YNFKEQ. The CDR3 is 16 amino acids. The V gene lost 4 bases and the J gene lost 2 bases, with 14 bases spanning the gap. The CDR3 sequence is CASSPRVGRNTGELFF. CDR3 DNA: TGTGCCAGCAGCCCGAGAGTTGGCCGTAACACCGGGGAGCTGTTTTTT.

This rearrangement joins TRBV16 to TRBJ2-1, with a tentative D call TRBD1 (7 bases). Germline V gene lookup returns CDR1 KGHSY and CDR2 FQNENV. The CDR3 is 14 amino acids. With 4 bases removed from V and 7 bases from J, the gap between germline ends came to 14 bases. CDR3: CASSPAGGLNEQFF. The CDR3, as DNA: TGTGCCAGCAGCCCGGCAGGGGGGTTAAATGAGCAGTTCTTC.

A few counts support this clonotype. This chain connects TRBV4-2 to TRBJ2-5; D is perhaps TRBD2 (5 bases). V lost 3 bases to trimming and J lost 4 bases, with 21 bases between them. The CDR3 contains 17 residues. Germline V lookup: CDR1 LGHNA, CDR2 YNFKEQ. CDR3 protein: CASSQGSDSSLAETQYF. CDR3 bases: TGTGCCAGCAGCCAGGGTAGCGACTCTTCTTTAGCAGAGACCCAGTACTTC.